What follows are 18 T cell receptor beta chains derived from one specimen sequenced in a study of untreated major depressive disorder. The method was immunoSEQ multiplex PCR; TCRdb's version includes in-frame clones alone and lacks a portion of them. The data contain tens of thousands of clones, 70% to 90% of them seen just once; the ten biggest clones take up roughly 4.7%. What was sequenced was CD4+ T cells from PBMCs. The receptors were sampled from a woman aged 30 to 39 in good health.

J is TRBJ1-1 and V is TRBV5-1; D gene ambiguous. CDR1 and CDR2 from the germline V gene are SGHRS and YFSETQ. The CDR3 extends over 13 amino acids. With 1 base removed from V and 7 bases from J, the gap between germline ends came to 11 bases. CDR3 protein: CASSLSRDNEAFF. CDR3 nucleotides: TGCGCCAGCAGCTTGTCCAGAGATAATGAAGCTTTCTTT.

The chain carries TRBV4-3 and TRBJ1-4; no clear D. Trimming cost V 2 bases and J 0 bases, with 10 bases left between them. The CDR3 is 16 residues long. Germline values: CDR1 LGHNA, CDR2 YSLEER. In DNA, the CDR3 is TGCGCCAGCAGCCAAAATGCAGGAACAACTAATGAAAAACTGTTTTTT. It encodes CASSQNAGTTNEKLFF.

V usage is TRBV6-5 and J usage is TRBJ1-6; D may be TRBD1 (6 bases). The CDR3 has 15 residues. CDR1 is MNHEY and CDR2 is SVGAGI in the germline V gene. The germline V and J ends were trimmed by 6 bases and 3 bases, with 12 bases remaining between them. The CDR3 DNA reads as TGTGCCAGCAGGCGAGCGACAGGCTATAATTCACCCCTCCACTTT. This gives the protein CASRRATGYNSPLHF.

V usage is TRBV10-1 and J usage is TRBJ2-7; tentatively, D is TRBD2 (7 bases). V was cut by 11 bases and J by 7 bases, with 21 bases left in between. Germline CDR1 and CDR2: WNHNN and SYGVQD (reference sequence). This CDR3 is 13 amino acids long. CDR3 residues: CAPRCGGRWEQYF. The CDR3 region has the DNA TGCGCCCCTCGGTGCGGGGGCAGGTGGGAGCAGTACTTC.

This chain uses TRBV14 with TRBJ2-5; tentatively, D is TRBD2 (5 bases). V lost 1 base and J lost 4, with 13 bases in between. This CDR3 region has 15 residues. Germline CDR1 reads SGHDN; CDR2 reads FVKESK. The chain's CDR3 is CASSQAGLARETQYF. The CDR3 bases are TGTGCCAGCAGCCAAGCCGGCCTAGCCCGAGAGACCCAGTACTTC.

The rearrangement links TRBV5-4 to TRBJ2-3, with D possibly TRBD2 on 6 matching bases. Per the germline V gene, CDR1 is SGHNT and CDR2 is YYREEE (reference sequence). V was cut by 1 base and J by 5 bases, with 11 bases left in between. The CDR3 runs 14 residues. This CDR3 reads CASSLSAGGDTQYF. The CDR3 DNA sequence: TGTGCCAGCAGCTTGTCAGCGGGCGGAGATACGCAGTATTTT.

This rearrangement joins TRBV5-6 to TRBJ2-1; possible D gene TRBD2, 6 bases. The CDR3 is 18 amino acids. V was cut by 6 bases and J by 3 bases, with 25 bases left in between. From germline, CDR1 is SGHDT and CDR2 YYEEEE. CDR3 sequence reads: CASTLGGGSGSVYNEQFF. The DNA for the CDR3 is TGTGCCAGCACCCTTGGAGGAGGGTCGGGATCGGTCTACAATGAGCAGTTCTTC.

This rearrangement joins TRBV6-5 to TRBJ1-1, with D perhaps matching TRBD1 (5 bases). Trimming shortened V by 4 bases and J by 0 bases, and 9 bases separated the two germline ends. The CDR3 is 14 amino acids. Germline V gives CDR1 MNHEY, CDR2 SVGAGI. CDR3 amino acids: CASSSAGLNTEAFF. CDR3 in DNA: TGTGCCAGCAGTTCGGCAGGGCTGAACACTGAAGCTTTCTTT.

This clone was recorded only once. CDR3 loop: CASSLIGVNEQFF. The CDR3 DNA is TGTGCCAGCAGCTTAATCGGTGTGAATGAGCAGTTCTTC. The V and J genes are TRBV11-2 and TRBJ2-1; no definite D call. V lost 2 bases and J 7 bases, leaving 9 bases between the germline ends. CDR3 size: 13 residues. Germline-derived CDR1 and CDR2 are SGHAT and FQNNGV.

V gene TRBV30 combines with J gene TRBJ2-3; 8 bases are a match to TRBD2. V trimming: 0 bases; J trimming: 5 bases; junction bases outside the gene matches: 7. The CDR3 length is 15 residues. From germline, CDR1 is GTSNPN and CDR2 SVGIG (reference sequence). The CDR3 protein is CAWSVGNGGGDTQYF. CDR3 in DNA: TGTGCCTGGAGTGTAGGAAACGGGGGGGGAGATACGCAGTATTTT.

The chain has TRBV11-2 and TRBJ1-4, with D perhaps TRBD1 (5 bases). The CDR3 runs 15 residues. Germline assignment: CDR1 SGHAT and CDR2 FQNNGV. V gave up 1 base and J gave up 7 bases, with 13 bases separating them. CDR3 sequence: CASSLVDSRVEKLFF. DNA of the CDR3: TGTGCCAGCAGCTTAGTAGATTCCAGGGTTGAAAAACTGTTTTTT.

In DNA, the CDR3 is TGTGCCAGCAGCAACAGGGGCGGGGGGAACGAGCAGTACTTC. Protein: CASSNRGGGNEQYF. The chain recombines TRBV7-2 with TRBJ2-7; D perhaps matches TRBD2 (8 bases). The V and J ends lost 5 bases and 5 bases respectively, with 16 bases between them. CDR1 is SGHTA and CDR2 is FQGNSA in the germline V gene. The CDR3 is made up of 14 amino acids.

The chain has TRBV11-3 and TRBJ2-2; no reliable D call. Germline-derived CDR1 and CDR2 are SGHNT and YENEEA. Trimming left V 5 bases short and J 3 bases short, with 4 bases between. This CDR3 comprises 12 residues. The CDR3 DNA reads as TGTGCCAGCAGCGCACACACCGGGGAGCTGTTTTTT. Residues: CASSAHTGELFF.

The chain combines TRBV7-8 with TRBJ2-7; a possible D gene is TRBD2 (6 bases). V lost 5 bases and J lost 4, with 15 bases in between. Per the germline V gene, CDR1 is SGHVS and CDR2 is FQNEAQ. There are 14 residues in the CDR3. This chain's CDR3 is CASSPAGTQYEQYF. In nucleotides, the CDR3 is TGTGCCAGCAGCCCCGCCGGGACTCAATACGAGCAGTACTTC.

In its sample, this clone was seen once. The chain links TRBV18 to TRBJ1-1; tentative D call: TRBD1 (5 bases). With 3 bases removed from V and 8 bases from J, the gap between germline ends came to 10 bases. The CDR3 consists of 12 residues. In germline, CDR1 is KGHSH, CDR2 LQKENI. CDR3: CASSPGDGEAFF. The CDR3 region has the DNA TGTGCCAGCTCACCCGGGGACGGAGAAGCTTTCTTT.

This clone has just one count. The CDR3: CASSSGLADSPLHF. The CDR3 DNA follows: TGTGCCAGCAGCAGCGGGCTGGCCGATTCACCCCTCCACTTT. This rearrangement joins TRBV5-6 to TRBJ1-6; D is ambiguous. The CDR3 contains 14 residues. Germline V gives CDR1 SGHDT, CDR2 YYEEEE. Trimming stripped 4 bases from V and 8 bases from J, with 13 bases between.

The sample holds one count of this clone. The V gene is TRBV30, the J gene TRBJ2-7; TRBD2 agrees at 8 bases. Trimming removed 0 bases from V and 3 bases from J; junction bases left unmatched: 4. The CDR3 contains 14 residues. CDR1 and CDR2 (germline): GTSNPN, SVGIG (reference sequence). The CDR3 protein is CAWSVGTSIYEQYF. The CDR3 region has the DNA TGTGCCTGGAGTGTTGGGACTAGTATCTACGAGCAGTACTTC.

As DNA, the CDR3 is TGTGCCAGCAGCTTAGGTCCAGGGAGGAACACCGGGGAGCTGTTTTTT. This gives the protein CASSLGPGRNTGELFF. The chain couples TRBV11-2 to TRBJ2-2; tentatively, D is TRBD1 or TRBD2 (5 bases each). Trimming shortened V by 1 base and J by 1 base, and 10 bases separated the two germline ends. Germline CDR1 reads SGHAT; CDR2 reads FQNNGV. The CDR3 runs to 16 residues.